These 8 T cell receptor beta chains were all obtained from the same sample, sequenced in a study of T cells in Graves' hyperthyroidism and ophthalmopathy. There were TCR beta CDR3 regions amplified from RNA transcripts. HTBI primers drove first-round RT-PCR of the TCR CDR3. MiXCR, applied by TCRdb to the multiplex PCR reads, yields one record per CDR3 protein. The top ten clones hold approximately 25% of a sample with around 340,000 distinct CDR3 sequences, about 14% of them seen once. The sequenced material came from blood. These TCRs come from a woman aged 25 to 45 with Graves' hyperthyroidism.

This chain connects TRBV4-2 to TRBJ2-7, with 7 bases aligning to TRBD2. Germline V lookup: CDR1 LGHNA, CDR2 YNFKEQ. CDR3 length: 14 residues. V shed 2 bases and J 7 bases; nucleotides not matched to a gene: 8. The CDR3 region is CASSQSGAGLEQYF. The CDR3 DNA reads TGTGCCAGCAGCCAAAGTGGAGCGGGACTGGAGCAGTACTTC.

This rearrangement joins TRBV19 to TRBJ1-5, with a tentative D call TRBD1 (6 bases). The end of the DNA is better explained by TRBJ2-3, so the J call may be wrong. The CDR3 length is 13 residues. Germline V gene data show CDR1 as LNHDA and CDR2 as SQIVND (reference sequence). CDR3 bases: TGTGCCAGTGATACAGGGAATAGTCAGCCCCAGTATTTT. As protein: CASDTGNSQPQYF.

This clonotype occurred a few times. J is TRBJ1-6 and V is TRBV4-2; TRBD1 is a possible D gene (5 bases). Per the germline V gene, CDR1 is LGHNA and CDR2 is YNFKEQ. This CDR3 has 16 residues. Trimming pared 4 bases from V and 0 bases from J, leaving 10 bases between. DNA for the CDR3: TGTGCCAGCAGCCTGGCAGGGAGCTCCTATAATTCACCCCTCCACTTT. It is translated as CASSLAGSSYNSPLHF.

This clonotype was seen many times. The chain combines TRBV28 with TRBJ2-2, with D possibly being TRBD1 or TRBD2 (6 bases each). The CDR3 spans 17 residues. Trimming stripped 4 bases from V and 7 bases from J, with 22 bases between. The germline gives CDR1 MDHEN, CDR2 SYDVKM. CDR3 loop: CASSSNLGGQRYGELFF. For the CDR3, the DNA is TGTGCCAGCAGTTCGAATCTAGGGGGGCAGAGGTACGGGGAGCTGTTTTTT.

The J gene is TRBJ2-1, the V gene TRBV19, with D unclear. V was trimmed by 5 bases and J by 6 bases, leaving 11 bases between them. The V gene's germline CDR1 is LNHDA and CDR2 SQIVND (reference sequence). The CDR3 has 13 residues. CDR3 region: CASSGQIPNEQFF. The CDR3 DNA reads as TGTGCCAGTAGTGGCCAGATACCCAATGAGCAGTTCTTC.

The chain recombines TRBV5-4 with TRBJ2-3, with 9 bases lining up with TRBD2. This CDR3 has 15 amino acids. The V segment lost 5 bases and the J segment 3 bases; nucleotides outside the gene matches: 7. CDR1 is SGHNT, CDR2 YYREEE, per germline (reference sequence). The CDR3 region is CASSSQREETDTQYF. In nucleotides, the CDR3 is TGTGCCAGCAGTTCCCAGCGGGAGGAGACAGATACGCAGTATTTT.

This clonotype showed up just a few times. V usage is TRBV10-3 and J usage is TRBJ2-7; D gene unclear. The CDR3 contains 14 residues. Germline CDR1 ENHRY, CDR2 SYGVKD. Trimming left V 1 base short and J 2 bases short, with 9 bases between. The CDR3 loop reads CAISELQATYEQYF. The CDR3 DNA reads TGTGCCATCAGTGAGTTGCAGGCAACCTACGAGCAGTACTTC.

CDR3 DNA sequence: TGCGCCAGCAGATTCTTTGGGGAAGACAATGAGCAGTTCTTC. Protein sequence: CASRFFGEDNEQFF. The chain is built from TRBV4-1 and TRBJ2-1; D is unresolved. V lost 6 bases to trimming and J lost 5 bases, with 14 bases between them. The CDR3 is 14 amino acids. Germline V gene sequence: CDR1 MGHRA, CDR2 YSYEKL.